The 21 T cell receptor beta chains below were found in one sample sequenced in a study of shared clonotypes between healthy human individuals. The data were produced by immunoSEQ multiplex PCR, yet TCRdb's version contains in-frame clones alone and is incomplete. The table lists hundreds of thousands of clones, around 78% of them singletons. The sample taken for sequencing was PBMCs. The receptors shown here come from a woman aged 35 to 49 in good health. Some clones in this sample may be carry-over from other donors' samples.

The chain joins TRBV2 to TRBJ2-7; 12 positions agree with TRBD2. The trim removed 7 bases at V and 0 bases at J, leaving 1 base unmatched. This CDR3 comprises 14 residues. Germline V lookup: CDR1 SNHLY, CDR2 FYNNEI. CDR3 DNA sequence: TGTGCCAGCAAACTAGCGGGAGGCTCCTACGAGCAGTACTTC. It is translated as CASKLAGGSYEQYF.

The chain has TRBV9 and TRBJ2-1; 16 bases fit TRBD2. The CDR3 has 19 amino acids. V trimming: 4 bases; J trimming: 0 bases; junction bases outside the gene matches: 7. Germline-derived CDR1 and CDR2 are SGDLS and YYNGEE. In nucleotides, the CDR3 is TGTGCCAGCAGCAACCCGGGACTAGCGGGAGGGAGCTCCTACAATGAGCAGTTCTTC. Protein product: CASSNPGLAGGSSYNEQFF. Using reference TRBV9 and TRBJ2-1 for the parts outside the CDR3, the full variable domain is DSGVTQTPKHLITATGQRVTLRCSPRSGDLSVYWYQQSLDQGLQFLIQYYNGEERAKGNILERFSAQQFPDLHSELNLSSLELGDSALYFCASSNPGLAGGSSYNEQFFGPGTRLTVL.

The chain links TRBV28 to TRBJ1-1; TRBD1 matches at 7 bases. CDR1 is MDHEN, CDR2 SYDVKM, per germline. The CDR3 runs 12 residues. V was clipped by 5 bases and J by 6 bases; unmatched bases: 3. DNA for the CDR3: TGTGCCAGCAGTACAGGGGTCTCTGAAGCTTTCTTT. Its translation is CASSTGVSEAFF.

This clone has more than one count but fewer than ten. V usage is TRBV15 and J usage is TRBJ2-3; D is unclear. The CDR3 spans 12 residues. The V and J ends lost 1 base and 6 bases respectively, with 5 bases between them. Germline-derived CDR1 and CDR2 are LNHNV and YYDKDF (reference sequence). The CDR3 DNA reads TGTGCCACCAGCAGAGCCAGGGATACGCAGTATTTT. Protein sequence: CATSRARDTQYF.

The chain uses TRBV19 and TRBJ2-7, with TRBD1 matching 10 bases. V was clipped by 4 bases and J by 6 bases; unmatched bases: 9. This CDR3 is 15 amino acids long. Germline CDR1 LNHDA, CDR2 SQIVND (reference sequence). The CDR3 loop is CASSNDRGRLGEQYF. DNA for the CDR3: TGTGCCAGTAGTAACGACAGGGGGCGTCTGGGCGAGCAGTACTTC.

The chain carries TRBV14 and TRBJ2-1; 8 nucleotides match TRBD2. Looked up from germline, CDR1 is SGHDN and CDR2 is FVKESK. This CDR3 spans 15 amino acids. V gave up 2 bases and J gave up 2 bases; unmatched junction bases: 2. The CDR3 protein is CASSQISGAYNEQFF. In DNA, the CDR3 is TGTGCCAGCAGCCAAATTAGCGGGGCCTACAATGAGCAGTTCTTC.

This clone occurred once. V and J are TRBV7-9 and TRBJ2-1, with D perhaps TRBD1 (6 bases). The germline V and J ends were trimmed by 3 bases and 5 bases, with 8 bases remaining between them. This CDR3 is built from 13 residues. Germline CDR1 SEHNR, CDR2 FQNEAQ (reference sequence). CDR3: CASSFNRDNEQFF. The CDR3 DNA follows: TGTGCCAGCAGCTTTAACAGGGACAATGAGCAGTTCTTC. Together with reference TRBV7-9 and TRBJ2-1, the CDR3 gives the full variable domain: DTGVSQNPRHKITKRGQNVTFRCDPISEHNRLYWYRQTLGQGPEFLTYFQNEAQLEKSRLLSDRFSAERPKGSFSTLEIQRTEQGDSAMYLCASSFNRDNEQFFGPGTRLTVL.

The genes are TRBV28 and TRBJ2-7; tentatively, D is TRBD1 (5 bases). This CDR3 contains 12 residues. The V gene lost 2 bases and the J gene lost 9 bases, with 11 bases spanning the gap. CDR1 MDHEN and CDR2 SYDVKM come from the germline V gene. CDR3 amino acids: CASSLRPDRQYF. CDR3 DNA sequence: TGTGCCAGCAGTTTACGTCCAGACAGGCAGTACTTC.

V and J are TRBV4-1 and TRBJ2-5, with 11 bases identical to TRBD1. The CDR3 consists of 15 residues. Germline V lookup: CDR1 MGHRA, CDR2 YSYEKL. Trimming removed 6 bases from V and 4 bases from J; junction bases left unmatched: 7. The DNA of the CDR3 is TGCGCCAGCAGGGCCCGGGACAGGGGGTTAGAGACCCAGTACTTC. This translates into CASRARDRGLETQYF.

The V and J genes are TRBV2 and TRBJ2-5; 9 bases match TRBD2. CDR3 length: 16 amino acids. The germline gives CDR1 SNHLY, CDR2 FYNNEI. Trimming at V came to 3 bases and at J to 7 bases, leaving 12 bases not matched to a gene. CDR3 coding DNA: TGTGCCAGCAGTGATGGGCGGGAGGGCCCGGGAGGGACCCAGTACTTC. Translated: CASSDGREGPGGTQYF. Combining the CDR3 with reference TRBV2 and TRBJ2-5 gives the whole variable domain EPEVTQTPSHQVTQMGQEVILRCVPISNHLYFYWYRQILGQKVEFLVSFYNNEISEKSEIFDDQFSVERPDGSNFTLKIRSTKLEDSAMYFCASSDGREGPGGTQYFGPGTRLLVL.

The chain links TRBV9 to TRBJ1-2, with D possibly matching TRBD1 (6 bases). Per the germline V gene, CDR1 is SGDLS and CDR2 is YYNGEE. The CDR3 sequence is 15 residues long. V lost 0 bases and J 5 bases, leaving 14 bases between the germline ends. The CDR3 region has the DNA TGTGCCAGCAGCGTAGATCTCCAGGACAGATATGGCTACACCTTC. It is translated as CASSVDLQDRYGYTF.

The rearrangement joins TRBV2 to TRBJ2-7; D gene uncertain. The CDR3 has 14 amino acids. Germline-derived CDR1 and CDR2 are SNHLY and FYNNEI. The V and J ends lost 7 bases and 1 base respectively, with 14 bases between them. The DNA for the CDR3 is TGTGCCAGCAATCTCCTAGGGCCGTCCTACGAGCAGTACTTC. It codes for CASNLLGPSYEQYF.

The CDR3 coding sequence is TGCGCCAGCAGTGAGCAACTAGCGCCTACCTACGAGCAGTACTTC. Encoded protein: CASSEQLAPTYEQYF. This sequence joins TRBV10-1 and TRBJ2-7; 7 bases are a match to TRBD2. This CDR3 comprises 15 residues. From germline, CDR1 is WNHNN and CDR2 SYGVQD (reference sequence). Trimming cost V 2 bases and J 2 bases; bases outside gene matches: 6.

With regard to this clone: This may stem from a read error, because a much larger clone lies one nucleotide away. Other DNA sequences from this sample encode an identical CDR3 as well. This rearrangement joins TRBV28 to TRBJ2-2; D unclear. Looked up from germline, CDR1 is MDHEN and CDR2 is SYDVKM. With 5 bases removed from V and 1 base from J, the gap between germline ends came to 2 bases. CDR3 size: 12 residues. The CDR3 protein is CASSLNTGELFF. CDR3 coding DNA: TGTGCCAGCAGTCTGAACACCGGGGAGCTGTTTTTT.

This clone came up a few times. The chain carries TRBV6-6 and TRBJ1-1; possibly TRBD1 for D (5 bases). CDR1 and CDR2 (germline): MNHNY, SVGAGI (reference sequence). This CDR3 region has 11 residues. Trimming pared 6 bases from V and 11 bases from J, leaving 13 bases between. CDR3: CASRGPYYAFF. The CDR3 region has the DNA TGTGCCAGCAGGGGGCCATATTACGCTTTCTTT.

V and J are TRBV6-6 and TRBJ1-4; 10 bases align to TRBD1. The V gene's germline CDR1 is MNHNY and CDR2 SVGAGI (reference sequence). Losses at the gene ends were 5 bases for V and 6 bases for J; bases not matched to a gene: 6. This CDR3 spans 15 amino acids. CDR3 nucleotides: TGTGCCAGCAGTACCTGGGACAGGGGTGATGAAAAACTGTTTTTT. This encodes CASSTWDRGDEKLFF.

The chain recombines TRBV9 with TRBJ2-3; 7 bases agree with TRBD2. The ends lost 3 bases at V and 3 bases at J; junction bases unmatched: 7. This CDR3 is 15 amino acids long. CDR1 and CDR2 from the germline V gene are SGDLS and YYNGEE. The CDR3 is CASSALAALTDTQYF. CDR3 bases: TGTGCCAGCAGCGCCCTAGCGGCCCTTACAGATACGCAGTATTTT.

This clone was observed many times. J is TRBJ2-2 and V is TRBV2; no firm D call. Germline V gene sequence: CDR1 SNHLY, CDR2 FYNNEI. With 4 bases removed from V and 4 bases from J, the gap between germline ends came to 7 bases. The CDR3 length is 13 residues. For the CDR3, the DNA is TGTGCCAGCAGTGCCGACACCACCGGGGAGCTGTTTTTT. This translates into CASSADTTGELFF.

The CDR3 DNA follows: TGCGCCAGCAGCTGGGGGACAGGCCAAGAGACCCAGTACTTC. Amino acids: CASSWGTGQETQYF. The chain couples TRBV5-1 to TRBJ2-5, with 8 bases aligning to TRBD1. The CDR3 consists of 14 residues. The V and J ends lost 3 bases and 1 base, in that order; junction bases with no gene match: 2. The germline V gene has CDR1 SGHRS and CDR2 YFSETQ.

This sequence joins TRBV5-6 and TRBJ2-2; D is perhaps TRBD2 (6 bases). V shed 0 bases and J shed 4 bases, with 13 bases lying between them. Germline assignment: CDR1 SGHDT and CDR2 YYEEEE. The CDR3 has 16 amino acids. The CDR3 DNA follows: TGTGCCAGCAGCTTGGGTTTTAGCGGCAGCACCGGGGAGCTGTTTTTT. It codes for CASSLGFSGSTGELFF.

Here the CDR3 reads CAWRAGPGSPLHF. The CDR3 DNA is TGTGCCTGGAGGGCCGGCCCGGGTTCACCCCTCCACTTT. The chain couples TRBV30 to TRBJ1-6; D is unclear. The CDR3 covers 13 residues. The germline V and J ends were trimmed by 3 bases and 9 bases, with 12 bases remaining between them. Germline V gives CDR1 GTSNPN, CDR2 SVGIG (reference sequence).